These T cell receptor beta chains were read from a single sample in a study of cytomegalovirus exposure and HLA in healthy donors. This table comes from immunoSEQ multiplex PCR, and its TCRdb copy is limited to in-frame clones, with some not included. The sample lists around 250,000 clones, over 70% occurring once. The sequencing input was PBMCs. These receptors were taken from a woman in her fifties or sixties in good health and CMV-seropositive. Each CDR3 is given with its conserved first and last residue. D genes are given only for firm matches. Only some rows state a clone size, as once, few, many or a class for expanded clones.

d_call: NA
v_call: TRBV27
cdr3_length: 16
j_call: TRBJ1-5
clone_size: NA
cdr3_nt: TGTGCCAGCAGTTTATCGGCGGCCGTCCGAAATCAGCCCCAGCATTTT
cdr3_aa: CASSLSAAVRNQPQHF

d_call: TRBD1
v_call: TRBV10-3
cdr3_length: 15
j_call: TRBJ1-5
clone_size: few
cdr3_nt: TGTGCCATCAGCAAACGGACAGGGATAAATCAGCCCCAGCATTTT
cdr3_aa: CAISKRTGINQPQHF

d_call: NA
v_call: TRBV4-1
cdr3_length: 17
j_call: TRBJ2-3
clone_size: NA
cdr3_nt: TGCGCCAGCAGCCGAGTATTTCTACCCCTTAGCACAGATACGCAGTATTTT
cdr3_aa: CASSRVFLPLSTDTQYF

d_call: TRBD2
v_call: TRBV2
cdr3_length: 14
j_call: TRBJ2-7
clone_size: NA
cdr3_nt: TGTGCCAGCAGGACCGGGACTAGCGCCTACGAGCAGTACTTC
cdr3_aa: CASRTGTSAYEQYF

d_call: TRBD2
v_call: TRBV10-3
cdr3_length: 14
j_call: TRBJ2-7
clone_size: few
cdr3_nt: TGTGCCACTTTCTCCGGGACTAGCTCCTACGAGCAGTACTTC
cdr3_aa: CATFSGTSSYEQYF

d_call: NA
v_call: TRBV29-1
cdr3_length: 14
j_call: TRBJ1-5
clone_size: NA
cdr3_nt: TGCAGCGTTAAAACAGACACCTCTAATCAGCCCCAGCATTTT
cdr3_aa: CSVKTDTSNQPQHF

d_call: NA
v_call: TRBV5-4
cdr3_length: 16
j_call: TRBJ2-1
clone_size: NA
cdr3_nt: TGTGCCAGCAGCCGTTGGCTGGGGCGAGACTTCAATGAGCAGTTCTTC
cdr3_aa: CASSRWLGRDFNEQFF

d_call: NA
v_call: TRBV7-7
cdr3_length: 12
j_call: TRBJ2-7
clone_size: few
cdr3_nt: TGTGCCAGCAGCTTAGAGGGGGTTGAGCAGTACTTC
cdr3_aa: CASSLEGVEQYF

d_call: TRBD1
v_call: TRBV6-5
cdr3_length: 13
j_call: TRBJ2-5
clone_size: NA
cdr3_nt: TGTGCCAGCAGTTTACAGGGGGCAGAGACCCAGTACTTC
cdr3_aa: CASSLQGAETQYF

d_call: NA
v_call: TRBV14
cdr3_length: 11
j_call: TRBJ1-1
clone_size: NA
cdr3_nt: TGTGCCAGCAGCGCCAGGACTGAAGCTTTCTTT
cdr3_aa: CASSARTEAFF

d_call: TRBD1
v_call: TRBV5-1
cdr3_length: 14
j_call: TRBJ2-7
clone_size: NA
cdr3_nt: TGCGCCAGCAGAAGAGGGACAGGGGTTACCGAGCAGTACTTC
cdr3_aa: CASRRGTGVTEQYF

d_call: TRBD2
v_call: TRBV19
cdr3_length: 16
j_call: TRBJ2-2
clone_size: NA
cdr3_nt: TGTGCCAGTAGGGGACTAGCGGGAACGAACACCGGGGAGCTGTTTTTT
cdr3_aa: CASRGLAGTNTGELFF

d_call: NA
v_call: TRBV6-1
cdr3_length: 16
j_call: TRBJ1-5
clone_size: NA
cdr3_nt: TGTGCCAGCAGTGGTTTTGGGGCCTACAGCAATCAGCCCCAGCATTTT
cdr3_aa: CASSGFGAYSNQPQHF

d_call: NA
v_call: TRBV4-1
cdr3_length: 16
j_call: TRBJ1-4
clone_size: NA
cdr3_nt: TGCGCCAGCAGCCCGCAAACAGGGAAAACTAATGAAAAACTGTTTTTT
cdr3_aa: CASSPQTGKTNEKLFF

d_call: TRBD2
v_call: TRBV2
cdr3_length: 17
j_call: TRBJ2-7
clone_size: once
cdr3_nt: TGTGCCAGCAGGAGGGGACTAGCGGGAGGGAGCTCCTACGAGCAGTACTTC
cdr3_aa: CASRRGLAGGSSYEQYF

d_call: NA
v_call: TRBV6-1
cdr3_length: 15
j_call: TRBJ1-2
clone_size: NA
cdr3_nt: TGTGCCAGCAGTGAAGCCTCCGCAGGTTTCTATGGCTACACCTTC
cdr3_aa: CASSEASAGFYGYTF

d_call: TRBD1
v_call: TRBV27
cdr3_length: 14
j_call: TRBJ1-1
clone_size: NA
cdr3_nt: TGTGCCAGCAGTCACAGGGGAGGGAACACTGAAGCTTTCTTT
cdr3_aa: CASSHRGGNTEAFF

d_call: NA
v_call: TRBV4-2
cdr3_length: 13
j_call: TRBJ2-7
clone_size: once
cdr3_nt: TGTGCCAGGATCCACAGCAGCTCCTACGAGCAGTACTTC
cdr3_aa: CARIHSSSYEQYF

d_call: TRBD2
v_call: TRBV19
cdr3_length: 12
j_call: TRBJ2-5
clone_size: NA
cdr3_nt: TGTGCCAGCGGGACTAGCGGGCGAACCCAGTACTTC
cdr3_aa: CASGTSGRTQYF

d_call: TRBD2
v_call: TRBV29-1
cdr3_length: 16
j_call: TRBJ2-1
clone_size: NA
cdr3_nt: TGCAGCGTTGGGGGGGGACTATCCTTGGGTAGGAATGAGCAGTTCTTC
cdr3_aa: CSVGGGLSLGRNEQFF